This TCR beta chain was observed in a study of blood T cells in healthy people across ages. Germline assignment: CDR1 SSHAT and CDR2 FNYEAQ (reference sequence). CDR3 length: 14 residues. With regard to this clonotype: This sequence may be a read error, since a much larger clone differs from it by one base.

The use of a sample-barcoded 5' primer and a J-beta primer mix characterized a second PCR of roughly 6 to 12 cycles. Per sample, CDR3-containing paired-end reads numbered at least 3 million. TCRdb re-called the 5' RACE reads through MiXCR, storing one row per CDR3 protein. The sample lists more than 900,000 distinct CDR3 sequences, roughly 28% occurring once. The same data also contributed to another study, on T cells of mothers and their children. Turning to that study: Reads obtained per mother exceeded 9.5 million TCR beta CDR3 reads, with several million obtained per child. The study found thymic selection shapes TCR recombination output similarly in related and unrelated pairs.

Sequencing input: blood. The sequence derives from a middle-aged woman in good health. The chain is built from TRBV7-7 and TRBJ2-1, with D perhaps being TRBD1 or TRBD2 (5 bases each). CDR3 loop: CASSLALRDADQFF. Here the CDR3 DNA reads TGTGCTAGCAGCTTAGCGTTAAGGGACGCGGATCAGTTCTTC.